This T cell receptor beta chain was profiled in a study of blood T cell repertoires in COVID-19. Looking at the study overall: Acute-phase and convalescent COVID-19 samples originated in the United States, Italy and Spain.

Using immunoSEQ multiplex PCR, the repertoire was profiled, and TCRdb retains in-frame clones only, with some absent. The sample has approximately 100,000 clones, about 90% seen once. CDR1 is SGHDT and CDR2 is YYEEEE in the germline V gene. This CDR3 is built from 14 residues. The V gene lost 0 bases and the J gene lost 8 bases, with 12 bases spanning the gap. The chain has TRBV5-6 and TRBJ2-1; D possibly corresponds to TRBD2 (5 bases). The sequenced sample consisted of peripheral blood. The TCR originated in a human donor in a cohort sampled during active COVID-19. CDR3 bases: TGTGCCAGCAGCTTGGCGACGGGATGGGATGAGCAGTTCTTC. It yields the protein CASSLATGWDEQFF.